Listed here are 21 T cell receptor beta chains from one sample, sequenced in a study of beta chain features in type 1 diabetes. Every bit of the isolated RNA underwent reverse transcription, so sequencing read expressed TCRB transcripts. Using immunoSEQ multiplex PCR, the repertoire was profiled, and TCRdb retains in-frame clones only, with some absent. The top ten hold roughly 1.2% of the sample, which has about 25,000 clones, roughly two thirds seen once. Study-wide findings and caveats: In all four CD4+ subsets, TCRB CDR3 length was significantly, moderately reduced in type 1 diabetes.

The antigens these receptors bind are not known. Sequences were obtained from stem cell memory CD4+ T cells from blood. The receptors derive from a woman between 35 and 50 years old with type 1 diabetes.

The chain uses TRBV9 and TRBJ1-4; 9 bases map to TRBD1. Germline values: CDR1 SGDLS, CDR2 YYNGEE. The V gene end was trimmed by 2 bases and the J gene end by 8 bases; junction bases not matched to a gene: 4. The CDR3 consists of 14 residues. The CDR3 DNA reads TGTGCCAGCAGCGTCGGACAGGGGAGCGAAAAACTGTTTTTT. Translation gives CASSVGQGSEKLFF.

The chain couples TRBV28 to TRBJ1-5; tentatively, D is TRBD1 (5 bases). CDR1 MDHEN and CDR2 SYDVKM come from the germline V gene. The CDR3 runs 15 residues. V dropped 3 bases and J dropped 4 bases, with 13 bases sitting between them. The CDR3 reads CASSFRLKGNQPQHF. For the CDR3, the DNA is TGTGCCAGCAGTTTCCGTCTAAAGGGGAATCAGCCCCAGCATTTT.

This chain uses TRBV7-2 with TRBJ1-1, with 7 bases aligning to TRBD1. The CDR3 extends over 15 amino acids. The junction had 6 bases not matched to a gene; V was cut back by 1 base and J by 4 bases. The germline CDR1 and CDR2 sequences are SGHTA and FQGNSA. The CDR3: CASSLGRQGGTEAFF. In nucleotides, the CDR3 is TGTGCCAGCAGCTTAGGGCGACAGGGAGGCACTGAAGCTTTCTTT.

This clone was seen more than once but under ten times. V gene TRBV7-2 combines with J gene TRBJ2-3; no definite D call. The V gene's germline CDR1 is SGHTA and CDR2 FQGNSA. Trimming stripped 2 bases from V and 5 bases from J, with 8 bases between. The CDR3 is 13 residues long. The CDR3 loop reads CASSLIPGDTQYF. The CDR3 region has the DNA TGTGCCAGCAGCTTAATTCCGGGAGATACGCAGTATTTT.

This chain joins TRBV6-6 and TRBJ1-1, with 9 nucleotides matching TRBD1. V gave up 0 bases and J gave up 7 bases; unmatched junction bases: 6. This CDR3 is built from 15 residues. CDR1 MNHNY and CDR2 SVGAGI come from the germline V gene (reference sequence). As DNA, the CDR3 is TGTGCCAGCAGTTACTCGAAACAGGGGGCATTTGAAGCTTTCTTT. Its protein is CASSYSKQGAFEAFF.

J is TRBJ2-5 and V is TRBV5-1; 11 nucleotides line up with TRBD2. This CDR3 is built from 18 residues. Germline values: CDR1 SGHRS, CDR2 YFSETQ. The trim removed 4 bases at V and 2 bases at J, leaving 13 bases unmatched. The CDR3 nucleotides are TGCGCCAGCAGCCTAGCGACGATCGGGACTAGCGGACAAGAGACCCAGTACTTC. It yields the protein CASSLATIGTSGQETQYF.

The rearrangement links TRBV29-1 to TRBJ1-2; D ambiguous. Germline CDR1 SQVTM, CDR2 ANQGSEA. Trimming took off 3 bases at V and 4 bases at J, with 9 bases between the two ends. The CDR3 has 12 residues. The chain's CDR3 is CSVDSSTYGYTF. As DNA, the CDR3 is TGCAGCGTTGATAGCAGCACCTATGGCTACACCTTC.

Notes on this clone: One end of the junction varies from germline; a read error may be responsible. This sequence joins TRBV7-2 and TRBJ2-1; perhaps TRBD1 as D (6 bases). CDR1 is SGHTA and CDR2 is FQGNSA in the germline V gene. The CDR3 consists of 14 residues. CDR3 in DNA: TGTGCCAGCGGCTTAACAGGGACCTACAATGAGCAGTTCTTC. Translated: CASGLTGTYNEQFF.

This clone was seen more than once but under ten times. The chain has TRBV9 and TRBJ1-2; a weak D match, TRBD1 (6 bases). V lost 4 bases to trimming and J lost 4 bases, with 8 bases between them. This CDR3 has 12 residues. Germline lookup yields CDR1 SGDLS and CDR2 YYNGEE. The CDR3 region has the DNA TGTGCCAGCAGCTCGGACAGCTATGGCTACACCTTC. It yields the protein CASSSDSYGYTF.

This chain links TRBV7-9 with TRBJ1-5, with a possible D match to TRBD1 (5 bases). The germline V and J ends were trimmed by 4 bases and 0 bases, with 19 bases remaining between them. The CDR3 loop spans 18 amino acids. CDR1 and CDR2 (germline): SEHNR, FQNEAQ (reference sequence). The CDR3 loop reads CASSSPRVGENSNQPQHF. In nucleotides, the CDR3 is TGTGCCAGCAGCTCGCCCAGGGTGGGTGAGAATAGCAATCAGCCCCAGCATTTT.

The chain is built from TRBV27 and TRBJ2-7, with 7 bases matching TRBD1. The length of the CDR3 is 13 residues. CDR1 and CDR2 (germline): MNHEY, SMNVEV (reference sequence). The ends lost 6 bases at V and 2 bases at J; junction bases unmatched: 4. CDR3 sequence: CASSRDSAYEQYF. CDR3 DNA: TGTGCCAGCAGCCGGGACAGTGCCTACGAGCAGTACTTC.

The chain carries TRBV28 and TRBJ1-1; D perhaps matches TRBD1 (5 bases). The CDR3 has 15 amino acids. The germline V gene has CDR1 MDHEN and CDR2 SYDVKM. The ends were cut back, 6 bases at V and 1 base at J, with 15 bases in the middle. CDR3 protein: CASRLSGGWNTEAFF. The CDR3 nucleotides are TGTGCCAGCAGGCTCTCGGGGGGATGGAACACTGAAGCTTTCTTT.

The chain uses TRBV4-2 and TRBJ1-2, with 8 bases identical to TRBD1. The CDR3 contains 16 residues. CDR1 and CDR2 from the germline V gene are LGHNA and YNFKEQ. Trimming at V came to 2 bases and at J to 0 bases, leaving 5 bases not matched to a gene. CDR3: CASSQNTGGANYGYTF. CDR3 in DNA: TGTGCCAGCAGCCAAAACACAGGGGGAGCTAACTATGGCTACACCTTC.

This chain connects TRBV7-2 to TRBJ2-5, with TRBD2 matching 7 bases. The trim removed 2 bases at V and 3 bases at J, leaving 6 bases unmatched. Germline V lookup: CDR1 SGHTA, CDR2 FQGNSA. The CDR3 is 15 amino acids. The CDR3 spells CASSLRGGSEETQYF. The CDR3 DNA sequence: TGTGCCAGCAGCTTAAGAGGCGGGAGCGAAGAGACCCAGTACTTC.

In its sample, this clone was seen once. The chain has TRBV6-1 and TRBJ2-7; D remains ambiguous. The V and J ends lost 7 bases and 2 bases respectively, with 12 bases between them. Germline CDR1 and CDR2: MNHNS and SASEGT. CDR3 length: 13 residues. CDR3 protein: CASTAGSTYEQYF. In DNA, the CDR3 is TGTGCCAGCACGGCAGGCTCTACCTACGAGCAGTACTTC.

V is TRBV7-2 and J is TRBJ1-1; D ambiguous. Germline assignment: CDR1 SGHTA and CDR2 FQGNSA. The CDR3 covers 15 residues. Trimming took 4 bases from V and 3 from J, leaving 15 bases between them. CDR3 loop: CASSSRTDYYTEAFF. CDR3 in DNA: TGTGCCAGCAGCTCCCGGACGGACTACTACACTGAAGCTTTCTTT.

The chain has TRBV6-6 and TRBJ2-1, with 9 bases lining up with TRBD1. J lost 7 bases, V lost 7 bases, and 8 bases had no gene match. The CDR3 extends over 14 amino acids. CDR1 is MNHNY and CDR2 is SVGAGI in the germline V gene (reference sequence). For the CDR3, the DNA is TGTGCCAGCAACACAGGGGGCGGACGAAATGAGCAGTTCTTC. Protein sequence: CASNTGGGRNEQFF.

The genes are TRBV7-2 and TRBJ2-2; perhaps TRBD2 as D (7 bases). The V gene lost 3 bases and the J gene lost 7 bases, with 21 bases spanning the gap. CDR1 is SGHTA and CDR2 is FQGNSA in the germline V gene. The CDR3 length is 17 residues. The CDR3 sequence: CASSLAPSGRDIGELFF. As DNA, the CDR3 is TGTGCCAGCAGCTTGGCCCCCTCAGGGAGGGACATCGGGGAGCTGTTTTTT.

This chain links TRBV20-1 with TRBJ2-7, with D maybe TRBD2 (5 bases). The ends were cut back, 2 bases at V and 7 bases at J, with 9 bases in the middle. The CDR3 runs to 11 residues. In germline, CDR1 is DFQATT, CDR2 SNEGSKA (reference sequence). Here the CDR3 reads CSARRGQEQYF. The CDR3 nucleotides are TGCAGTGCTAGAAGAGGGCAAGAGCAGTACTTC.

This rearrangement joins TRBV5-5 to TRBJ1-5; D may be TRBD1 (5 bases). Germline values: CDR1 SGHKS, CDR2 YYEKEE (reference sequence). V was clipped by 0 bases and J by 5 bases, with 12 bases between them. This CDR3 is built from 15 residues. This CDR3 is CASSLGAGWDQPQHF. In DNA, the CDR3 is TGTGCCAGCAGCTTGGGGGCAGGGTGGGATCAGCCCCAGCATTTT.

The J gene is TRBJ2-3, the V gene TRBV19, with a tentative D call TRBD2 (6 bases). The CDR3 sequence is 15 residues long. The V gene's germline CDR1 is LNHDA and CDR2 SQIVND (reference sequence). Between the trimmed V and J ends, which lost 5 bases and 3 bases, there was a span of 15 bases. CDR3: CASSPRDGGTDTQYF. Written as DNA, the CDR3 is TGTGCCAGTAGTCCCCGGGACGGAGGGACAGATACGCAGTATTTT.